The entry below describes one T cell receptor beta chain. CDR3 length equals 16 residues. The ends were cut back, 2 bases at V and 2 bases at J, with 13 bases in the middle. Germline CDR1 LNHNV, CDR2 YYDKDF (reference sequence). This record belongs to a study of T cell changes during pregnancy in multiple sclerosis. Data came from immunoSEQ multiplex PCR; TCRdb stores just in-frame clones and leaves some out. The sample contains 55,000 to 70,000 clones, approximately 90% of which appear only once. This clonotype was obtained from a female donor in good health, enrolled as a control in a pregnancy study. J is TRBJ1-5 and V is TRBV15; maybe TRBD1 (6 bases). Sample: peripheral blood, taken in the third trimester of pregnancy. CDR3 in amino acids: CATSRRTGMGNQPQHF. The CDR3, as DNA: TGTGCCACCAGCAGACGAACAGGGATGGGCAATCAGCCCCAGCATTTT.